This T cell receptor (beta chain) was captured by sequencing in a study of T cell responses to AZD1222 COVID-19 vaccine (dated by TCRdb to the early 2020s). A note on the overall study: A total of over 230 trial participants underwent TCR sequencing, of whom nearly 210 received two doses of AZD1222 and about 25 received two doses of the MenACWY control vaccine. Trial participants were enrolled into age subgroups of 18-55, 56-69 and 70-plus years, which contained approximately 150, 28 and 58 TCR-sequenced participants, respectively.

Comment on this clone: Its target antigen remains unknown. No quality values exist for individual bases; no much larger clone is one base distant.

The paper as a whole reports these results and caveats: Most participants were white British and females outnumbered males, and the authors suggested that clonal diversity may have been underestimated. Nearly half of unique spike-specific TCRs reportedly recognized epitopes outside regions mutated in the B.1.351 and B.1.1.7 variants. Conclusions about previously exposed vaccinees are limited, since just 6 or 7 AZD1222 recipients were seropositive for SARS-CoV-2 at baseline. In the small 56-69-year group, the increase in depth fell short of significance, most likely because of low power. The whole spike protein was spanned by vaccine-associated CD4 TCRs, and dominant responses were seen in regions 160-218 and 743-854. After two AZD1222 doses, spike-specific TCR breadth and depth were significantly higher than at day 0 and than in MenACWY recipients. Because no samples from the day 14 peak response were available, repertoires could be characterized only after the peak T cell response.

The sample's time point, from its label and the paper: about 28 days (+/-7) after the second vaccine dose. This sample's treatment or condition label indicates: meningococcal conjugate vaccine given as trial control. The vaccinee samples were drawn from two UK trials, COV001 and COV002, one of which was a single-blind randomized controlled phase 2/3 trial testing AZD1222 (ChAdOx1 nCoV-19) in healthy adults. For TCRbeta chain sequencing, PBMC samples were collected from trial participants at day 0 and at day 28 after the second dose. The CDR3 regions of human TCRbeta chains were analyzed by immunosequencing. Processing in the source paper ran as follows. TCRs in the repertoires were matched against a reference library of SARS-CoV-2-specific TCRs that had been generated with the MIRA antigen-specificity platform. Breadth was defined as the fraction of unique TCRs that were SARS-CoV-2-associated. Depth was defined as the fraction of total T cells that were SARS-CoV-2-associated. Each spike-specific TCR was assigned to its reactive spike region and to a CD4 or CD8 class using the MIRA data. Log10-transformed breadth and depth values were compared by one-way ANOVA with Sidak's multiple comparisons tests. The table comes from immuneACCESS by way of TCRdb, which keeps in-frame sequences with V and J called. Part of the clones is missing from these tables; in studies checked, under half for an unresolved V gene and the rest for unknown reasons. The V and J calls and the clone size are those of that table, but D and trimming were determined from the DNA. This sample lists about 140,000 clones; 91% were detected once. The top ten hold around 6.9% of the sample.

There are 15 amino acids in the CDR3, from cysteine to phenylalanine inclusive. The CDR3 DNA has 45 bases and is translated from base 1. Trimming removed 1 base from V and 4 bases from J, leaving 10 bases between the germline ends. The germline V gene specifies MGHRA as CDR1 and YSYEKL as CDR2. The specimen comprised peripheral blood, sampled 28 days after the second dose of the MenACWY control vaccine. This TCR was sampled from an adult who received the MenACWY meningococcal vaccine as a control. In this chain, TRBV4-1 is recombined with TRBJ2-2, with no D gene named confidently. The CDR3 protein sequence reads: CASSQVIPTTGELFF. In nucleotide form, the sequence is TGCGCCAGCAGCCAAGTTATCCCTACCACCGGGGAGCTGTTTTTT.